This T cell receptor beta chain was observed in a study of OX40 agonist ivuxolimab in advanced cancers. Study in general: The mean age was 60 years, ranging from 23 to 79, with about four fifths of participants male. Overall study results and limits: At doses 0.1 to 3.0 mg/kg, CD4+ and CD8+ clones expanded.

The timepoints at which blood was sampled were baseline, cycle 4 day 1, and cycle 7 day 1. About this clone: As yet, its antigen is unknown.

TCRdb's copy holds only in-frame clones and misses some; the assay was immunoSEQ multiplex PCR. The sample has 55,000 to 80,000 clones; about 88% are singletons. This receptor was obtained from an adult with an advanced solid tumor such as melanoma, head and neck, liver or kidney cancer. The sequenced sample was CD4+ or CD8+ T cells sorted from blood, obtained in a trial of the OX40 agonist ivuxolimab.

The CDR3 DNA reads as TGTGCCAGCAGCAAAGAAAGCGGTCCCTACGAGCAGTACTTC. This codes for CASSKESGPYEQYF. The V call is TRBV21-1, the J call TRBJ2-7; the table's D call of TRBD2 was not tested on the DNA. TRBV21-1 is a pseudogene locus. The CDR3 covers 14 residues.